This T cell receptor beta chain comes out of a study of a mutant IDH1 vaccine in newly diagnosed glioma. The germline gives CDR1 MDHEN, CDR2 SYDVKM. V was cut by 11 bases and J by 6 bases, with 14 bases left in between. The CDR3 totals 11 residues. Profiled with immunoSEQ multiplex PCR; TCRdb holds only in-frame clones, not every one. The sample includes about 40,000 clones, roughly 80% of them seen just once. Regarding time point: week 23, last vaccination. Topical imiquimod was applied with each vaccine dose, which held 300 ug of mutant IDH1 20-mer peptide. This clone has more than one count but fewer than ten. Its antigen is currently unknown.

The clonotype was recovered from a man aged 50-59 years with glioma. Sample: PBMCs, taken from a glioma patient whose treatment included an IDH1 peptide vaccine. This chain links TRBV28 with TRBJ2-7; a possible D gene is TRBD2 (6 bases). The CDR3 bases are TGTGCCTCGGGACTCTCATCCGAGCAGTACTTC. Amino acid sequence: CASGLSSEQYF.